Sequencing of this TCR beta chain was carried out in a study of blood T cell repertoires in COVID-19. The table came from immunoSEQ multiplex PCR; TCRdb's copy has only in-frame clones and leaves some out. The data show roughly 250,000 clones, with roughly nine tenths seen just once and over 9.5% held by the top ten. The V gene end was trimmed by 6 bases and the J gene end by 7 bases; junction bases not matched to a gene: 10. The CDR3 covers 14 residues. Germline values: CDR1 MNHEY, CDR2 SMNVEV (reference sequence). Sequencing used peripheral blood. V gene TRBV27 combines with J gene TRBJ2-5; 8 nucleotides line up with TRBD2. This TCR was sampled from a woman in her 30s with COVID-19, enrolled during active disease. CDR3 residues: CASSPGGRRWTQYF. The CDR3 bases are TGTGCCAGCAGCCCGGGGGGGCGGAGGTGGACCCAGTACTTC.